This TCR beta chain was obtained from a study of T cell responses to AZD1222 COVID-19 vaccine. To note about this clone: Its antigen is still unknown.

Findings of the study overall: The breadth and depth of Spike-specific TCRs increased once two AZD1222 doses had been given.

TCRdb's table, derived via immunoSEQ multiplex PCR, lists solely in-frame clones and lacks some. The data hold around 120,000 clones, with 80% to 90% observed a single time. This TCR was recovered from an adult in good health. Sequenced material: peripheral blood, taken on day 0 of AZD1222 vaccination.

The CDR3: CASSPLLDHHEQFF. The CDR3 nucleotides read TGTGCCAGCTCACCACTTTTGGATCACCATGAGCAGTTCTTC. The V gene is TRBV18, the J gene TRBJ2-1; D gene unclear. Germline CDR1 KGHSH, CDR2 LQKENI. The CDR3 contains 14 residues. V lost 1 base, J lost 8 bases, and 12 bases lay in between. Together with reference TRBV18 and TRBJ2-1, the CDR3 gives the full variable domain: NAGVMQNPRHLVRRRGQEARLRCSPMKGHSHVYWYRQLPEEGLKFMVYLQKENIIDESGMPKERFSAEFPKEGPSILRIQQVVRGDSAAYFCASSPLLDHHEQFFGPGTRLTVL.